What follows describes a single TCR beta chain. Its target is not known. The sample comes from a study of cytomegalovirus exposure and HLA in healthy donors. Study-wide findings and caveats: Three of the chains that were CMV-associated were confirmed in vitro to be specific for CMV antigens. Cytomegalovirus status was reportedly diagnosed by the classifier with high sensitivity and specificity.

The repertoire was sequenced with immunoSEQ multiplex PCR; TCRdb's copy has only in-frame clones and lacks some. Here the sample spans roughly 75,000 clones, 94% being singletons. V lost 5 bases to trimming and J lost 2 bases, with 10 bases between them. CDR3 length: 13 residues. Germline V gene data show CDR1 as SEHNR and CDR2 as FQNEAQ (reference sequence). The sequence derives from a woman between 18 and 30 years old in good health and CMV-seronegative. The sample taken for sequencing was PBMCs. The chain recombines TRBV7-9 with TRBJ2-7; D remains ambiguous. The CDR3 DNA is TGTGCCAGCAGCCCTGCGGCTGCCTACGAGCAGTACTTC. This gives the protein CASSPAAAYEQYF.